These 27 T cell receptor beta chains came from one sample sequenced in a study of response to subunit inactivated influenza vaccine. TCRdb passed the RT-PCR reads through MiXCR, listing each CDR3 protein once. The top ten clones hold roughly 10% of a sample with 800,000 to 1,000,000 distinct CDR3 sequences, roughly 20% of them seen once. The sample consisted of PBMCs from blood, taken 5 to 6 days after vaccination. All receptors derive from a man over 45 who received an inactivated influenza vaccine.

V and J are TRBV6-1 and TRBJ2-5; 11 nucleotides agree with TRBD2. This CDR3 region has 16 residues. After removal of 6 bases from V and 1 base from J, the junction contained 7 bases not matched to a gene. In germline, CDR1 is MNHNS, CDR2 SASEGT. CDR3 amino acids: CASSLGLAGSQETQYF. For the CDR3, the DNA is TGTGCCAGCAGCCTCGGACTAGCGGGCTCCCAAGAGACCCAGTACTTC.

There are a few counts of this clonotype. V and J are TRBV3-1 and TRBJ2-7; 11 nucleotides line up with TRBD1. Germline values: CDR1 LGHDT, CDR2 YNNKEL (reference sequence). The CDR3 is made up of 13 amino acids. V dropped 4 bases and J dropped 6; count of bases not matched to a gene: 2. CDR3 sequence reads: CASSRDRGSEQYF. CDR3 DNA sequence: TGTGCCAGCAGCCGGGACAGGGGGAGCGAGCAGTACTTC.

CDR3 sequence: CASSYRAGSLSDTQYF. The CDR3, as DNA: TGTGCCAGCAGTTATCGGGCAGGGTCCCTTTCAGATACGCAGTATTTT. The V call is TRBV6-5, the J call TRBJ2-3, with D maybe TRBD1 (5 bases). Trimming shortened V by 3 bases and J by 4 bases, and 17 bases separated the two germline ends. The CDR3 runs 16 residues. CDR1 is MNHEY and CDR2 is SVGAGI in the germline V gene.

The rearrangement uses TRBV6-4 and TRBJ2-1; TRBD2 matches 7 bases. Per the germline V gene, CDR1 is MRHNA and CDR2 is SNTAGT. With 2 bases clipped from V and 16 bases from J, the junction kept 8 bases outside the gene matches. The CDR3 is 12 residues long. The CDR3 DNA sequence: TGTGCCAGCAGTGACGTGGGGGGACTACATTTCTTC. Its translation: CASSDVGGLHFF.

This chain connects TRBV24-1 to TRBJ2-1, with 9 bases matching TRBD2. This CDR3 spans 15 amino acids. J was trimmed by 2 bases and V by 7 bases; bases with no gene match: 5. CDR1 is KGHDR, CDR2 SFDVKD, per germline. CDR3 amino acids: CATRESGRTYNEQFF. The CDR3 nucleotides are TGTGCCACCAGGGAGAGCGGGAGGACCTACAATGAGCAGTTCTTC.

This clonotype was seen only a few times. The chain employs TRBV20-1 and TRBJ1-2; the D gene is possibly TRBD1 (6 bases). Germline CDR1 DFQATT, CDR2 SNEGSKA (reference sequence). The V gene lost 6 bases and the J gene lost 6 bases, with 20 bases spanning the gap. The CDR3 has 14 amino acids. Here the CDR3 DNA reads TGCAGTGCGACAGGAGGGGAGGGTGTACATGGCTACACCTTC. It specifies CSATGGEGVHGYTF.

The chain carries TRBV7-9 and TRBJ2-7; unclear D gene. CDR3 size: 13 residues. The germline V gene has CDR1 SEHNR and CDR2 FQNEAQ (reference sequence). V lost 2 bases and J lost 5, with 10 bases in between. The CDR3, as DNA: TGTGCCAGCAGCTTACTTAGGTTCCACGAGCAGTACTTC. Its protein product is CASSLLRFHEQYF.

This clonotype showed up just a few times. The V and J genes are TRBV3-1 and TRBJ1-5; 8 positions match TRBD1. Germline V CDR1 and CDR2: LGHDT, YNNKEL (reference sequence). The J segment lost 6 bases and the V segment lost 1 base, leaving 2 bases of the junction unmatched. The CDR3 is 14 residues long. CDR3 in amino acids: CASSQGQGSQPQHF. The CDR3 nucleotides read TGTGCCAGCAGCCAAGGACAGGGGAGTCAGCCCCAGCATTTT.

This clonotype was seen a few times. The J gene is TRBJ1-5, the V gene TRBV7-2, with D perhaps TRBD1 (5 bases). V was trimmed by 5 bases and J by 5 bases, leaving 7 bases between them. This CDR3 is 12 amino acids long. Germline V gene sequence: CDR1 SGHTA, CDR2 FQGNSA. In DNA, the CDR3 is TGTGCCAGCAGCAAGACAGATCAGCCCCAGCATTTT. This codes for CASSKTDQPQHF.

This clonotype was seen a few times. V gene TRBV11-3 combines with J gene TRBJ2-1, with 12 bases fitting TRBD1. The J segment lost 7 bases and the V segment lost 1 base, leaving 5 bases of the junction unmatched. CDR1 and CDR2 (germline): SGHNT, YENEEA. The CDR3 covers 16 residues. Written as DNA, the CDR3 is TGTGCCAGCAGCTTAGGATGGGACAGGGGGCGAAATGAGCAGTTCTTC. It yields the protein CASSLGWDRGRNEQFF.

The chain couples TRBV20-1 to TRBJ2-1; 9 nucleotides match TRBD1. Germline CDR1 reads DFQATT; CDR2 reads SNEGSKA (reference sequence). Trimming removed 5 bases from V and 12 bases from J; junction bases left unmatched: 14. The CDR3 runs 14 residues. The CDR3 sequence is CSAGLTGGPRGQFF. For the CDR3, the DNA is TGCAGTGCTGGTTTAACAGGGGGCCCTAGGGGGCAGTTCTTC.

This clonotype was seen more than once but under ten times. The rearrangement uses TRBV14 and TRBJ2-5, with a possible D match to TRBD2 (5 bases). Germline CDR1 reads SGHDN; CDR2 reads FVKESK. The CDR3 sequence is 13 residues long. V was trimmed by 4 bases and J by 2 bases, leaving 8 bases between them. The chain's CDR3 is CASSRGWQETQYF. The CDR3 DNA follows: TGTGCCAGCAGCCGCGGGTGGCAAGAGACCCAGTACTTC.

V usage is TRBV7-2 and J usage is TRBJ1-2, with TRBD1 as a possible D gene (5 bases). CDR1 is SGHTA, CDR2 FQGNSA, per germline. Trimming stripped 1 base from V and 8 bases from J, with 14 bases between. This CDR3 comprises 14 residues. The CDR3 DNA is TGTGCCAGCAGCTTAGTTCAGGGCGTGGTGGGCTACACCTTC. It is translated as CASSLVQGVVGYTF.

This chain uses TRBV7-6 with TRBJ2-7; 8 nucleotides align to TRBD1. The CDR3 consists of 14 residues. Germline V lookup: CDR1 SGHVS, CDR2 FNYEAQ. J gave up 6 bases and V 1 base, and 5 bases lay outside the gene matches. CDR3 nucleotide sequence: TGTGCCAGCAGCTTAGGGACAGGGAGTCCCGAGCAGTACTTC. The encoded protein is CASSLGTGSPEQYF.

The chain recombines TRBV5-1 with TRBJ2-2, with D tentatively TRBD1 (5 bases). In germline, CDR1 is SGHRS, CDR2 YFSETQ. The CDR3 is made up of 16 amino acids. V was cut by 4 bases and J by 0 bases, with 13 bases left in between. CDR3 protein: CASSHYGQANTGELFF. For the CDR3, the DNA is TGCGCCAGCAGCCACTACGGACAAGCGAACACCGGGGAGCTGTTTTTT.

This clonotype came up a few times. The CDR3 sequence: CSGGPNSNQPQHF. The DNA for the CDR3 is TGCAGTGGTGGCCCCAATAGCAATCAGCCCCAGCATTTT. The chain combines TRBV20-1 with TRBJ1-5; D is undetermined. Trimming removed 7 bases at V and 0 bases at J, with 10 bases between. The CDR3 spans 13 residues. From germline, CDR1 is DFQATT and CDR2 SNEGSKA (reference sequence).

The gene calls are TRBV2 and TRBJ2-5; 7 bases match TRBD1. Germline loops: CDR1 SNHLY, CDR2 FYNNEI. The CDR3 extends over 14 amino acids. V was clipped by 11 bases and J by 2 bases; unmatched bases: 11. CDR3 amino acids: CAGHRDRPQETQYF. The DNA for the CDR3 is TGTGCCGGTCACCGGGACAGACCTCAAGAGACCCAGTACTTC.

The chain links TRBV2 to TRBJ2-5; TRBD2 matches 10 bases. After removal of 4 bases from V and 3 bases from J, the junction contained 2 bases not matched to a gene. This CDR3 has 14 amino acids. In germline, CDR1 is SNHLY, CDR2 FYNNEI. The CDR3 here is CASSGLAGEETQYF. In DNA form, the CDR3 reads TGTGCCAGCAGTGGGCTAGCGGGAGAAGAGACCCAGTACTTC.

A few counts support this clonotype. The chain links TRBV6-2 or TRBV6-3 to TRBJ2-7; no firm D call. V was cut by 4 bases and J by 8 bases, with 9 bases left in between. Germline lookup yields CDR1 MNHEY and CDR2 SVGEGT. The CDR3 has 11 residues. CDR3 region: CASSFGPQQYF. CDR3 bases: TGTGCCAGCAGTTTCGGACCCCAGCAGTACTTC.

This clonotype occurred a few times. This sequence joins TRBV5-1 and TRBJ2-6; D is undetermined. The CDR3 loop spans 16 amino acids. Germline CDR1 and CDR2: SGHRS and YFSETQ. V lost 4 bases and J 0 bases, leaving 11 bases between the germline ends. This CDR3 reads CASSKDGHSGANVLTF. The DNA of the CDR3 is TGCGCCAGCAGCAAGGACGGGCACTCTGGGGCCAACGTCCTGACTTTC.

In this sample, this clonotype turned up a few times. V usage is TRBV9 and J usage is TRBJ2-3; TRBD1 matches at 7 bases. Germline V gene sequence: CDR1 SGDLS, CDR2 YYNGEE. The CDR3 is 14 amino acids. J lost 7 bases, V lost 0 bases, and 5 bases had no gene match. CDR3 residues: CASSVVWDSYTQYF. The DNA for the CDR3 is TGTGCCAGCAGCGTAGTCTGGGACAGCTATACGCAGTATTTT.

The chain recombines TRBV20-1 with TRBJ2-3; D is ambiguous. With 1 base removed from V and 4 bases from J, the gap between germline ends came to 12 bases. The CDR3 is 14 residues long. The germline V gene has CDR1 DFQATT and CDR2 SNEGSKA (reference sequence). The CDR3 loop is CSARGTRGPDTQYF. The CDR3 nucleotides read TGCAGTGCTAGAGGGACCCGCGGTCCAGATACGCAGTATTTT.

This clonotype has just one count. The CDR3, as DNA: TGTGCCAGCAGCTTAGTCGAGAGAGGGAGATGGCTGAATGAGCAGTTCTTC. The encoded protein is CASSLVERGRWLNEQFF. The chain has TRBV7-8 and TRBJ2-1, with a possible D match to TRBD2 (5 bases). The CDR3 loop spans 17 amino acids. Trimming stripped 1 base from V and 7 bases from J, with 20 bases between. CDR1 and CDR2 (germline): SGHVS, FQNEAQ.

This clonotype was seen a handful of times. The rearrangement links TRBV5-1 to TRBJ2-7, with D perhaps matching TRBD2 (6 bases). V was trimmed by 3 bases and J by 5 bases, leaving 18 bases between them. Germline CDR1 is SGHRS and CDR2 is YFSETQ. The CDR3 sequence is 15 residues long. CDR3 sequence: CASSWGLAGLDEQYF. CDR3 coding DNA: TGCGCCAGCAGCTGGGGACTCGCGGGACTCGACGAGCAGTACTTC. Variable domain in full (rest from reference TRBV5-1 and TRBJ2-7): KAGVTQTPRYLIKTRGQQVTLSCSPISGHRSVSWYQQTPGQGLQFLFEYFSETQRNKGNFPGRFSGRQFSNSRSEMNVSTLELGDSALYLCASSWGLAGLDEQYFGPGTRLTVT.

The chain uses TRBV6-2 or TRBV6-3 and TRBJ1-2; D not resolved. V lost 7 bases and J 8 bases, leaving 17 bases between the germline ends. Germline-derived CDR1 and CDR2 are MNHEY and SVGEGT. The CDR3 extends over 13 amino acids. The CDR3 reads CASTQPGTDGYTF. The CDR3 bases are TGTGCCAGCACCCAGCCTGGAACAGACGGCTACACCTTC.

This chain joins TRBV7-2 and TRBJ2-3, with a possible D match to TRBD2 (6 bases). V lost 3 bases to trimming and J lost 8 bases, with 9 bases between them. The CDR3 has 12 amino acids. The germline gives CDR1 SGHTA, CDR2 FQGNSA. The CDR3, as DNA: TGTGCCAGCAGCTTCAGAGCGGGTACGCAGTATTTT. It is translated as CASSFRAGTQYF.

V and J are TRBV5-1 and TRBJ2-7, with TRBD1 identical over 7 bases. The CDR3 has 14 amino acids. CDR1 is SGHRS and CDR2 is YFSETQ in the germline V gene. Unmatched junction bases numbered 4, after V lost 1 base and J lost 3 bases. CDR3 nucleotides: TGCGCCAGCAGCTTGATGGGACAGAACTACGAGCAGTACTTC. Its translation: CASSLMGQNYEQYF. Complete variable domain (other parts from reference TRBV5-1 and TRBJ2-7): KAGVTQTPRYLIKTRGQQVTLSCSPISGHRSVSWYQQTPGQGLQFLFEYFSETQRNKGNFPGRFSGRQFSNSRSEMNVSTLELGDSALYLCASSLMGQNYEQYFGPGTRLTVT.